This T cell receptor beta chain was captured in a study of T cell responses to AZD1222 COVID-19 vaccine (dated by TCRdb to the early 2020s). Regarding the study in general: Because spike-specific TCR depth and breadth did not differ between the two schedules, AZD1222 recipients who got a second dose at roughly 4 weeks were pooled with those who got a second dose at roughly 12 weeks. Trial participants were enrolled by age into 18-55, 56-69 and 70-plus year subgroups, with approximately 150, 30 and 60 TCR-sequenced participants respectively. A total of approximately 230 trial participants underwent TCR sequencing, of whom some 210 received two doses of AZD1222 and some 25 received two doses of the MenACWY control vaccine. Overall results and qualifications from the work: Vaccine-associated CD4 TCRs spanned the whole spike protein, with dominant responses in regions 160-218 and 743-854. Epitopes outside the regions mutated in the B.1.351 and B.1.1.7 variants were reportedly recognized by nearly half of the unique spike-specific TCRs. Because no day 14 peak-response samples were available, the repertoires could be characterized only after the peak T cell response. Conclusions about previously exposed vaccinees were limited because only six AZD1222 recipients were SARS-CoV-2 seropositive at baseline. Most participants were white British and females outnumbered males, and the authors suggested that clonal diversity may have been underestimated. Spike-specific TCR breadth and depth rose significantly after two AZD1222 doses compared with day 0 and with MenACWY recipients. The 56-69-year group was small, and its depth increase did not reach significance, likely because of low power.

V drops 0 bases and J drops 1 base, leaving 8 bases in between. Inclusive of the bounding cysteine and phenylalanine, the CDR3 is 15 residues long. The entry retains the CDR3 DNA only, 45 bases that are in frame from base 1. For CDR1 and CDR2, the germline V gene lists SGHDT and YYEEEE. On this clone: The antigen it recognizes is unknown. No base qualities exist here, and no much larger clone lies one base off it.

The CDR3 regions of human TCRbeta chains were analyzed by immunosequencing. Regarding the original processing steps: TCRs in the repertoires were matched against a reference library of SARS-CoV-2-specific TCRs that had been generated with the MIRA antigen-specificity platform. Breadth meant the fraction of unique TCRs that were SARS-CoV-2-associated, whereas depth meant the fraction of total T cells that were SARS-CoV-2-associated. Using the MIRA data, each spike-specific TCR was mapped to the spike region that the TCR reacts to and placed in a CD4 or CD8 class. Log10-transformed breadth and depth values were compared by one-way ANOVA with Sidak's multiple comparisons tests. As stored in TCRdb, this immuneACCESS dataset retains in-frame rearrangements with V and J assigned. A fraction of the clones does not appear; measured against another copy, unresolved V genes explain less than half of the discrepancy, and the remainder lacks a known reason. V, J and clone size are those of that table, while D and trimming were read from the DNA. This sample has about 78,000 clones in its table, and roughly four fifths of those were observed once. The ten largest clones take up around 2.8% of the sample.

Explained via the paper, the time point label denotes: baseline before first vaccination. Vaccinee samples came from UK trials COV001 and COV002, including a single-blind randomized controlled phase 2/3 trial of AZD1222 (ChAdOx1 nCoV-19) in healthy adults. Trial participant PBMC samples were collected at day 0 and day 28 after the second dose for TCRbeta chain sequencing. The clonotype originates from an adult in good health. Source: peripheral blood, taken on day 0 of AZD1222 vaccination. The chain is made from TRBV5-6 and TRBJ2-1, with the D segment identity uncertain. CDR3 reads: CASSLGPNSYNEQFF. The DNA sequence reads TGTGCCAGCAGCTTGGGACCAAATTCCTACAATGAGCAGTTCTTC.